In this sample, the clone carrying this T cell receptor beta chain is medium-sized. What it binds is unknown. The data were obtained in a study of metastatic and nonmetastatic thyroid tumors. The wider study: The comparison covered peripheral blood and tumor or nodule tissue in malignant and benign thyroid patients. Study-wide results and caveats: A significant increase in TCR beta diversity was reportedly seen in malignant thyroid tumors relative to benign nodules, in blood and tumor.

V trimming: 2 bases; J trimming: 5 bases; junction bases outside the gene matches: 12. The germline V gene encodes CDR1 SGHRS and CDR2 YFSETQ. The CDR3 loop spans 16 amino acids. Original handling: The distant-metastasis classifier for papillary thyroid cancer was built from CDR3 differences across clinicopathological groups. TCRdb re-analyzed the PCR reads using MiXCR. The V and J calls come from TCRdb's annotation, not from the publication. Here the sample spans 7,000 to 9,500 clones, 24% being singletons. Nobody among the patients had been given any treatment before thyroid surgery. Sequencing was carried out using tumor tissue. This receptor was identified in a female donor with papillary thyroid cancer or a benign thyroid nodule (not recorded which). Some clones in this sample may be carry-over from other donors' samples. The chain uses TRBV5-1 and TRBJ2-7, with TRBD1 matching over 8 bases. CDR3 nucleotide sequence: TGCGCCAGCAGCTTAGAGCAGGGGGCGCGCAGTGACGAGCAGTACTTC. It is translated as CASSLEQGARSDEQYF.